The clone carrying this T cell receptor beta chain was counted a few times. This record comes from a study of T-cell reconstitution after alpha-beta-depleted transplantation in children. The V and J ends lost 7 bases and 4 bases respectively, with 14 bases between them. The CDR3 loop spans 13 amino acids. Germline V lookup: CDR1 SQVTM, CDR2 ANQGSEA. Library preparation (for TCRbeta) was performed with unique molecular identifiers. TCRdb ran MiXCR on the PCR reads and lists one entry per CDR3 protein. The sample includes some 590,000 distinct CDR3 sequences, 10% to 13% seen only once; the top ten take about 4%.

The chain joins TRBV29-1 to TRBJ1-3, with D perhaps matching TRBD1 (5 bases). The source was PBMCs from the stem cell graft donor, collected from the stem cell graft. This TCR was recovered from a human donor who donated a stem cell graft to a child with acute myeloid leukemia. CDR3: CSARRGAGNTIYF. The CDR3 DNA follows: TGCAGCGCAAGGAGGGGAGCCGGAAACACCATATATTTT.